The clone carrying this TCR beta chain was seen a few times. Its antigen is currently unknown. The record originates from a study of radiotherapy plus CTLA-4 blockade in lung cancer. For the study at large: Among all patients, approximately 17% showed objective responses, while 30% to 35% had disease control. Points from the study as a whole: Peripheral blood showed expansion of tumor-derived TCR clones after radiotherapy and ipilimumab. How blood T cell clones changed early, along with interferon-beta, reportedly forecast response best.

From germline, CDR1 is GTSNPN and CDR2 SVGIG (reference sequence). V shed 3 bases and J 6 bases; nucleotides not matched to a gene: 12. CDR3 length: 16 amino acids. Data came from immunoSEQ multiplex PCR; TCRdb stores just in-frame clones and leaves some out. The sample yields 80,000 to 100,000 clones, approximately 78% seen once. The sample was peripheral blood, taken from a patient treated with radiotherapy plus ipilimumab. The receptor's source is a human donor with non-small cell lung cancer who had a partial response to radiotherapy plus ipilimumab. J is TRBJ1-1 and V is TRBV30, with 11 bases lining up with TRBD1. The CDR3 bases are TGTGCCTGGAGCCAGGACAGGGGGCTTTTTTCGGCTGAAGCTTTCTTT. As protein: CAWSQDRGLFSAEAFF.